A single sample is the source of the 14 T cell receptor beta chains below, sequenced in a study of cytomegalovirus exposure and HLA in healthy donors (dated by TCRdb to 2016 to 2017). The library was built by means of the immunoSEQ multiplex PCR assay. For the multiplex PCR, a mixture combining 60 forward primers for TCR Vbeta segments and 13 reverse primers for TCR Jbeta segments was used. TCRdb re-hosts the immuneACCESS table, in-frame sequences only. Its copies lack some clones; in the studies checked, an unresolved V gene accounts for under half of them, and the cause for the rest is not known. Present in this sample are roughly 110,000 clones, 65% to 85% of which were seen just once. The top ten constitute around 3% of the sample. The specimen was PBMCs. These receptor sequences come from a male donor in good health and CMV-seropositive.

This clone was observed a few times. V gene TRBV2 combines with J gene TRBJ2-2, with TRBD2 matching over 10 bases. Germline loops: CDR1 SNHLY, CDR2 FYNNEI. The CDR3 contains 15 residues. Losses at the gene ends were 7 bases for V and 3 bases for J; bases not matched to a gene: 5. CDR3 bases: TGTGCCAGCAAGGGTAGCGGGGGGTACACCGGGGAGCTGTTTTTT. This encodes CASKGSGGYTGELFF.

The rearrangement joins TRBV14 to TRBJ2-7; TRBD2 matches 11 bases. Trimming took 3 bases from V and 6 from J; bases not matched to a gene: 7. The CDR3 sequence is 15 residues long. Germline V gene lookup returns CDR1 SGHDN and CDR2 FVKESK. The CDR3 region is CASSQLAGGLREQYF. The DNA for the CDR3 is TGTGCCAGCAGCCAGTTAGCGGGAGGGCTTCGCGAGCAGTACTTC.

This rearrangement joins TRBV10-2 to TRBJ1-2, with 8 bases aligning to TRBD1. The ends lost 8 bases at V and 8 bases at J; junction bases unmatched: 13. CDR1 is WSHSY and CDR2 is SAAADI in the germline V gene. The CDR3 length is 14 residues. CDR3 residues: CASGRTGRLWGYTF. The CDR3, as DNA: TGCGCCAGCGGCCGGACAGGGAGGCTGTGGGGCTACACCTTC.

The chain carries TRBV7-3 and TRBJ2-2; D unresolved. This CDR3 has 13 residues. The germline V and J ends were trimmed by 2 bases and 5 bases, with 6 bases remaining between them. Germline V gene data show CDR1 as SGHTA and CDR2 as FQGTGA. Here the CDR3 DNA reads TGTGCCAGCAGCTTACTTTCGACCGGGGAGCTGTTTTTT. It is translated as CASSLLSTGELFF. Drawing the rest from reference TRBV7-3 and TRBJ2-2, the complete variable domain is GAGVSQTPSNKVTEKGKYVELRCDPISGHTALYWYRQSLGQGPEFLIYFQGTGAADDSGLPNDRFFAVRPEGSVSTLKIQRTERGDSAVYLCASSLLSTGELFFGEGSRLTVL.

The chain joins TRBV29-1 to TRBJ2-3; 9 bases line up with TRBD1. J gave up 4 bases and V 7 bases, and 6 bases lay outside the gene matches. Germline V CDR1 and CDR2: SQVTM, ANQGSEA. The CDR3 is 13 amino acids. Written as DNA, the CDR3 is TGCAGCGAAAATACAGGGGGCGCAGATACGCAGTATTTT. Protein sequence: CSENTGGADTQYF.

The rearrangement joins TRBV13 to TRBJ1-2; a weak D match, TRBD1 (6 bases). Germline V gene lookup returns CDR1 PRHDT and CDR2 FYEKMQ (reference sequence). V shed 5 bases and J shed 7 bases, with 17 bases lying between them. The CDR3 covers 14 residues. The CDR3 DNA sequence: TGTGCCAGCAGCGGAACGCAGGGGATGGCTGGCTACACCTTC. It translates to CASSGTQGMAGYTF.

The genes are TRBV6-5 and TRBJ1-4, with 7 nucleotides matching TRBD1. V was pared by 11 bases and J by 4 bases, with 10 bases of the junction left unmatched. Germline V gene sequence: CDR1 MNHEY, CDR2 SVGAGI. The CDR3 length is 14 residues. For the CDR3, the DNA is TGTGCCCCTCGTGCGGACAGGAGTAATGAAAAACTGTTTTTT. Its protein is CAPRADRSNEKLFF.

V gene TRBV11-2 combines with J gene TRBJ2-3; 13 bases match TRBD2. CDR3 length: 19 amino acids. CDR1 and CDR2 from the germline V gene are SGHAT and FQNNGV. V shed 3 bases and J 1 base; nucleotides not matched to a gene: 10. The CDR3 sequence is CASSFPTSGRARGTDTQYF. CDR3 bases: TGTGCCAGCAGCTTTCCAACTAGCGGGAGGGCCAGGGGCACAGATACGCAGTATTTT.

This sequence joins TRBV5-1 and TRBJ2-7; no definite D call. V lost 4 bases and J 0 bases, leaving 14 bases between the germline ends. The CDR3 covers 15 residues. CDR1 and CDR2 from the germline V gene are SGHRS and YFSETQ. The CDR3 loop is CASSPTLLSSYEQYF. The CDR3 nucleotides read TGCGCCAGCAGCCCGACACTCCTGAGCTCCTACGAGCAGTACTTC.

The V and J genes are TRBV5-4 and TRBJ1-1; D not certain. Looked up from germline, CDR1 is SGHNT and CDR2 is YYREEE (reference sequence). V was cut by 4 bases and J by 0 bases, with 7 bases left in between. This CDR3 comprises 13 residues. The CDR3 DNA follows: TGTGCCAGCAGCGAGGGAATGAACACTGAAGCTTTCTTT. Translation: CASSEGMNTEAFF.

V is TRBV5-1 and J is TRBJ2-1, with D tentatively TRBD1 (6 bases). CDR1 is SGHRS, CDR2 YFSETQ, per germline. The V gene lost 1 base and the J gene lost 5 bases, with 13 bases spanning the gap. The CDR3 sequence is 15 residues long. This chain's CDR3 is CASSLQGIRDNEQFF. In DNA form, the CDR3 reads TGCGCCAGCAGCTTGCAGGGGATTCGGGACAATGAGCAGTTCTTC.

This clone has only one observation. J is TRBJ1-6 and V is TRBV9; D remains unclear. V was cut by 4 bases and J by 6 bases, with 14 bases left in between. Germline loops: CDR1 SGDLS, CDR2 YYNGEE. The length of the CDR3 is 15 residues. The CDR3 protein is CASSTQSALNSPLHF. In DNA, the CDR3 is TGTGCCAGCAGCACACAAAGCGCCCTTAATTCACCCCTCCACTTT.

The sample holds many counts of this clone. The chain links TRBV28 to TRBJ1-5; TRBD1 matches at 8 bases. This CDR3 spans 14 amino acids. Germline-derived CDR1 and CDR2 are MDHEN and SYDVKM. Trimming took 6 bases from V and 6 from J; bases not matched to a gene: 7. In nucleotides, the CDR3 is TGTGCCAGCAGCTTGGACAGGGCCAGTCAGCCCCAGCATTTT. This codes for CASSLDRASQPQHF.

The chain carries TRBV7-2 and TRBJ2-7; D gene unclear. CDR3 length: 13 amino acids. The germline gives CDR1 SGHTA, CDR2 FQGNSA. V lost 0 bases and J lost 2, with 5 bases in between. The CDR3 DNA sequence: TGTGCCAGCAGCTTAGCGCCTACCTACGAGCAGTACTTC. Its translation is CASSLAPTYEQYF. The full variable domain, completed using reference TRBV7-2 and TRBJ2-7, is GAGVSQSPSNKVTEKGKDVELRCDPISGHTALYWYRQSLGQGLEFLIYFQGNSAPDKSGLPSDRFSAERTGGSVSTLTIQRTQQEDSAVYLCASSLAPTYEQYFGPGTRLTVT.